This T cell receptor (beta chain) was documented in a study of blood T cells in healthy people across ages. Study at large: Per every two T cells, about one barcoded beta molecule was captured by template switching.

Each donor gave roughly 9.8 milliliters of peripheral blood. V was trimmed by 6 bases and J by 0 bases, leaving 13 bases between them. This CDR3 has 14 residues. Germline CDR1 reads SGHRS; CDR2 reads YFSETQ. This clonotype was seen many times. Alongside a J-beta primer mix, a sample-barcoded 5' primer served in a second PCR lasting roughly 6 to 12 cycles. TCRdb ran MiXCR on the 5' RACE reads and lists one entry per CDR3 protein. Of hundreds of thousands of distinct CDR3 sequences listed, around 32% were seen once; the top ten hold over 15%. The rearrangement links TRBV5-1 to TRBJ2-7; D might be TRBD2 (5 bases). This clonotype was obtained from an elderly woman in good health. Sample: blood. DNA of the CDR3: TGCGCCAGCACCGTTAACAGCGGCTCCTACGAGCAGTACTTC. Residues: CASTVNSGSYEQYF.